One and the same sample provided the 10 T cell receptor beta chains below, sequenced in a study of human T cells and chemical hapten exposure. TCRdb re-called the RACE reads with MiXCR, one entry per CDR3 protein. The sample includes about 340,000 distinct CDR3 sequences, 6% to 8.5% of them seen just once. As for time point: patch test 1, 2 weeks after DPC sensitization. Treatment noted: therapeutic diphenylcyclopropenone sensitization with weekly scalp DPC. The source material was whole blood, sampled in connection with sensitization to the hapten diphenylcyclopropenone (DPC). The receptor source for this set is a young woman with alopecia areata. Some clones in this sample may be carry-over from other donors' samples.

The chain's CDR3 is CASGTGDTDTQYF. For the CDR3, the DNA is TGTGCCAGCGGGACCGGGGACACAGATACGCAGTATTTT. V is TRBV5-5 and J is TRBJ2-3; possibly TRBD1 or TRBD2 for D (5 bases each). V gave up 7 bases and J gave up 2 bases, with 11 bases separating them. Germline V gene lookup returns CDR1 SGHKS and CDR2 YYEKEE (reference sequence). This CDR3 has 13 amino acids.

The CDR3 DNA reads as TGTGCCAGCAGCGCCGGGACAGGGGCCTATCCCCTCCACTTT. It encodes CASSAGTGAYPLHF. The rearrangement links TRBV25-1 to TRBJ1-6; the match to TRBD1 covers 10 bases. Germline CDR1 reads MGHDK; CDR2 reads SYGVNS. The CDR3 covers 14 residues. Trimming removed 6 bases from V and 13 bases from J; junction bases left unmatched: 9.

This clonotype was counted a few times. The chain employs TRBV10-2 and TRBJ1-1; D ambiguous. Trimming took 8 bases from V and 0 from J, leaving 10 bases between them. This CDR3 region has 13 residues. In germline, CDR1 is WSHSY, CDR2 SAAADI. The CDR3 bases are TGCGCCAGCGGCCTGCAGTTGAACACTGAAGCTTTCTTT. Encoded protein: CASGLQLNTEAFF.

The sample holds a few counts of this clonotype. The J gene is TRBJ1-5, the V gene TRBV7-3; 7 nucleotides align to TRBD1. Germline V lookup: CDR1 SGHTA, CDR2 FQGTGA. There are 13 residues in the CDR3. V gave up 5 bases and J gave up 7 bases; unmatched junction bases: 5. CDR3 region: CASSVTGSQPQHF. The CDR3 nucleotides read TGTGCCAGCAGCGTGACAGGGAGCCAGCCCCAGCATTTT.

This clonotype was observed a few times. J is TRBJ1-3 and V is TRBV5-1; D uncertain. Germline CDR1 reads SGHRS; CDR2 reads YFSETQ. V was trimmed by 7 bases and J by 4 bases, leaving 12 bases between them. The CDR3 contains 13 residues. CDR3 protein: CASSTTPGNTIYF. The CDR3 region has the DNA TGCGCCAGCTCAACGACGCCCGGAAACACCATATATTTT.

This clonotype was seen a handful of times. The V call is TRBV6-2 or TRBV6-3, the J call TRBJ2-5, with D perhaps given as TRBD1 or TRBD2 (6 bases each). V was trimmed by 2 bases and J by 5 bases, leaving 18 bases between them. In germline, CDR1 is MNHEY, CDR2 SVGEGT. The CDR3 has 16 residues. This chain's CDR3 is CASSYGEGGHRETQYF. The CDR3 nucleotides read TGTGCCAGCAGTTACGGAGAGGGGGGCCACCGGGAGACCCAGTACTTC.

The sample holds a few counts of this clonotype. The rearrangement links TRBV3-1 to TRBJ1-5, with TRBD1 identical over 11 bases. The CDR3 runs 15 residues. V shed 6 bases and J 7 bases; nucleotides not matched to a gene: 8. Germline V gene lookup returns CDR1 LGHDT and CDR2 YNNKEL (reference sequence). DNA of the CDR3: TGTGCCAGCAGTCCTGCGGGACAGGGGGACCAGCCCCAGCATTTT. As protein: CASSPAGQGDQPQHF.

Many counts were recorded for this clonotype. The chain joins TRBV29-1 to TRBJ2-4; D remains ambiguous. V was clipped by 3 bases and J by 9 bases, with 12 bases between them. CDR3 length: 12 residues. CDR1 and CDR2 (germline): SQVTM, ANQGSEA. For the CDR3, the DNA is TGCAGCGTTGATGGGCCGGGTCGCATTCAGTACTTC. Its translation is CSVDGPGRIQYF.

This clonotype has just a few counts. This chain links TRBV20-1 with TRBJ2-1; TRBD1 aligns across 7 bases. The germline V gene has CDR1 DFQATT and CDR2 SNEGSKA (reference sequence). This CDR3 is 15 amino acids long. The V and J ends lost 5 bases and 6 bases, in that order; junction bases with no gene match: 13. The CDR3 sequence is CSADIRDREINEQFF. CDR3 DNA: TGCAGTGCTGATATCCGGGACAGAGAAATCAATGAGCAGTTCTTC.

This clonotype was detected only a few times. In nucleotides, the CDR3 is TGTGCCAGCAGCTTAGAGACTAGCGGGGGGAAAGAGACCCAGTACTTC. Translated: CASSLETSGGKETQYF. The rearrangement joins TRBV7-6 to TRBJ2-5; TRBD2 matches 13 bases. The CDR3 is 16 amino acids. Germline values: CDR1 SGHVS, CDR2 FNYEAQ. The V and J ends lost 1 base and 3 bases, in that order; junction bases with no gene match: 2.